This TCR beta chain came from a study of radiation and T cells in renal cell carcinoma. The germline V and J ends were trimmed by 5 bases and 2 bases, with 5 bases remaining between them. CDR3 size: 12 residues. Germline lookup yields CDR1 SGHDT and CDR2 YYEEEE. General study results and limits: Top tumor clonotypes rose in blood 2 weeks post-radiation, then contracted. Without pretreatment biopsies, baseline tumor clonotype presence was undetermined.

The data were produced by immunoSEQ multiplex PCR, yet TCRdb's version contains in-frame clones alone and is incomplete. In the table there are 150,000 to 200,000 clones, roughly 90% of which are singletons. Described time point: blood 4 weeks post-SBRT, at nephrectomy. Treatment indicated: 15 Gy SBRT to primary tumor, nephrectomy 4 weeks later. Nephrectomy followed 15 Gy stereotactic body radiation by 4 weeks. After SBRT, blood was collected at 2 and 4 weeks, plus baseline. As for this clone: As yet, its antigen is unknown.

The specimen comprised blood, sampled from a patient whose treatment included radiotherapy and nephrectomy. The V gene is TRBV5-6, the J gene TRBJ1-5; unclear D gene. This TCR was sampled from a woman in her 50s with renal cell carcinoma. CDR3 in DNA: TGTGCCAGCAGGGCAGGCAATCAGCCCCAGCATTTT. It specifies CASRAGNQPQHF.